What follows describes a single TCR beta chain. There is no known antigen for this receptor. Within one base of it there is no much larger clone, and no base qualities were kept. This sample was taken from a study of blood T cell repertoires in COVID-19 (TCRdb year 2020). Regarding the complete study: Samples from collaborators originated in the United States, Italy and Spain and spanned both the acute and convalescent phases of COVID-19. The material from the prospective study consisted of cDNA or gDNA derived from T cells, B-cell-depleted T cells, or PBMCs. Subjects who had been exposed to COVID-19, were actively infected with it, or had recovered from it provided the deeply sampled blood TCRbeta repertoires that made up the dataset. The repertoires were made available in a free public database intended to serve as a resource for research on the immune response to SARS-CoV-2. The samples were drawn from two sources: the first 160 participants of the ongoing ImmuneRACE study, and approximately 1,300 subjects contributed by 6 global collaborators. The sample metadata nearly always contained a de-identified subject ID, COVID-19 status, age in years and sex. HLA class I and class II types, where available, came from metadata supplied by the sample provider rather than from assay-based typing.

One collaborating source in Seattle enrolled patients during active infection and followed them longitudinally through the course of disease. Whole blood was collected in K2EDTA tubes by collaborating institutions according to the institutions' own protocols. For TCRbeta analysis, collaborators shipped samples as frozen whole blood, isolated PBMCs, or DNA extracted from either of those sample types. The immunoSEQ Assay, a bias-controlled multiplex PCR, was used to amplify TCRbeta CDR3 regions from genomic DNA. As for the authors' bioinformatics: Within the assay, amplification of reference gene primers was used to estimate how many nucleated cells each sample contained. To quantify the absolute abundance of each unique TCRbeta CDR3 rearrangement, sequence reads were collapsed and filtered. For each sample, productive Simpson clonality was calculated as the square root of Simpson's diversity index across productive rearrangements. The clones in this table, taken by TCRdb from immuneACCESS, are in-frame only. Not every clone is retained; where verified, under half of the shortfall comes from an unresolved V gene, and the cause of the rest is unknown. The V and J calls and clone size are taken from that table; D and trimming were inferred from the DNA. Present in this sample are about 480,000 clones, 85% to 90% of which were seen just once. The ten biggest clones cover roughly 8% of the sample.

Overall results and qualifications from the work: The quantity of clinical and demographic metadata differed by source and by participant and was supplied without curation.

This clonotype originated in a woman between 50 and 59 years old with COVID-19, enrolled during active disease. Sequenced material: peripheral blood.

The DNA sequence is TGTGCCAGCAGCCTAGCGGGGGCTTTCTACAATGAGCAGTTCTTC. Its protein product is CASSLAGAFYNEQFF. This receptor chain uses TRBV5-4 and TRBJ2-1; 10 bases in the middle match TRBD2. V and J are trimmed by 4 bases and 3 bases, and the gene matches miss 4 bases of the junction. From cysteine to phenylalanine, the CDR3 is 15 amino acids long. The sequence is cut down to CDR3 DNA, 45 bases in frame from base 1. In the germline V gene (reference sequence), CDR1 corresponds to SGHNT and CDR2 to YYREEE.